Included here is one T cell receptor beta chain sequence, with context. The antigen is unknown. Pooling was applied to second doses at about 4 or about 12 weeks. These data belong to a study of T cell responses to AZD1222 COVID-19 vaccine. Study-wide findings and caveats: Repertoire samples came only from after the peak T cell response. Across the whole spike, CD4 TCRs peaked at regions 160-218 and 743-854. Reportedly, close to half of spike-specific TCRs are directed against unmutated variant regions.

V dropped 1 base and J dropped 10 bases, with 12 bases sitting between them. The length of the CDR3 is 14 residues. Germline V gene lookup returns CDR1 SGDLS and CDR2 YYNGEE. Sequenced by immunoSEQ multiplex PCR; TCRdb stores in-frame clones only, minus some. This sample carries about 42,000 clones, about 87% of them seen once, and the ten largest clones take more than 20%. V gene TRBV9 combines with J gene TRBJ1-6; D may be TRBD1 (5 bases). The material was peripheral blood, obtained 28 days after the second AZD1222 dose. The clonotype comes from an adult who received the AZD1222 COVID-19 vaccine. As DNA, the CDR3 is TGTGCCAGCAGCGTAAAAGTCAGGGAATCACCCCTCCACTTT. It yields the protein CASSVKVRESPLHF.